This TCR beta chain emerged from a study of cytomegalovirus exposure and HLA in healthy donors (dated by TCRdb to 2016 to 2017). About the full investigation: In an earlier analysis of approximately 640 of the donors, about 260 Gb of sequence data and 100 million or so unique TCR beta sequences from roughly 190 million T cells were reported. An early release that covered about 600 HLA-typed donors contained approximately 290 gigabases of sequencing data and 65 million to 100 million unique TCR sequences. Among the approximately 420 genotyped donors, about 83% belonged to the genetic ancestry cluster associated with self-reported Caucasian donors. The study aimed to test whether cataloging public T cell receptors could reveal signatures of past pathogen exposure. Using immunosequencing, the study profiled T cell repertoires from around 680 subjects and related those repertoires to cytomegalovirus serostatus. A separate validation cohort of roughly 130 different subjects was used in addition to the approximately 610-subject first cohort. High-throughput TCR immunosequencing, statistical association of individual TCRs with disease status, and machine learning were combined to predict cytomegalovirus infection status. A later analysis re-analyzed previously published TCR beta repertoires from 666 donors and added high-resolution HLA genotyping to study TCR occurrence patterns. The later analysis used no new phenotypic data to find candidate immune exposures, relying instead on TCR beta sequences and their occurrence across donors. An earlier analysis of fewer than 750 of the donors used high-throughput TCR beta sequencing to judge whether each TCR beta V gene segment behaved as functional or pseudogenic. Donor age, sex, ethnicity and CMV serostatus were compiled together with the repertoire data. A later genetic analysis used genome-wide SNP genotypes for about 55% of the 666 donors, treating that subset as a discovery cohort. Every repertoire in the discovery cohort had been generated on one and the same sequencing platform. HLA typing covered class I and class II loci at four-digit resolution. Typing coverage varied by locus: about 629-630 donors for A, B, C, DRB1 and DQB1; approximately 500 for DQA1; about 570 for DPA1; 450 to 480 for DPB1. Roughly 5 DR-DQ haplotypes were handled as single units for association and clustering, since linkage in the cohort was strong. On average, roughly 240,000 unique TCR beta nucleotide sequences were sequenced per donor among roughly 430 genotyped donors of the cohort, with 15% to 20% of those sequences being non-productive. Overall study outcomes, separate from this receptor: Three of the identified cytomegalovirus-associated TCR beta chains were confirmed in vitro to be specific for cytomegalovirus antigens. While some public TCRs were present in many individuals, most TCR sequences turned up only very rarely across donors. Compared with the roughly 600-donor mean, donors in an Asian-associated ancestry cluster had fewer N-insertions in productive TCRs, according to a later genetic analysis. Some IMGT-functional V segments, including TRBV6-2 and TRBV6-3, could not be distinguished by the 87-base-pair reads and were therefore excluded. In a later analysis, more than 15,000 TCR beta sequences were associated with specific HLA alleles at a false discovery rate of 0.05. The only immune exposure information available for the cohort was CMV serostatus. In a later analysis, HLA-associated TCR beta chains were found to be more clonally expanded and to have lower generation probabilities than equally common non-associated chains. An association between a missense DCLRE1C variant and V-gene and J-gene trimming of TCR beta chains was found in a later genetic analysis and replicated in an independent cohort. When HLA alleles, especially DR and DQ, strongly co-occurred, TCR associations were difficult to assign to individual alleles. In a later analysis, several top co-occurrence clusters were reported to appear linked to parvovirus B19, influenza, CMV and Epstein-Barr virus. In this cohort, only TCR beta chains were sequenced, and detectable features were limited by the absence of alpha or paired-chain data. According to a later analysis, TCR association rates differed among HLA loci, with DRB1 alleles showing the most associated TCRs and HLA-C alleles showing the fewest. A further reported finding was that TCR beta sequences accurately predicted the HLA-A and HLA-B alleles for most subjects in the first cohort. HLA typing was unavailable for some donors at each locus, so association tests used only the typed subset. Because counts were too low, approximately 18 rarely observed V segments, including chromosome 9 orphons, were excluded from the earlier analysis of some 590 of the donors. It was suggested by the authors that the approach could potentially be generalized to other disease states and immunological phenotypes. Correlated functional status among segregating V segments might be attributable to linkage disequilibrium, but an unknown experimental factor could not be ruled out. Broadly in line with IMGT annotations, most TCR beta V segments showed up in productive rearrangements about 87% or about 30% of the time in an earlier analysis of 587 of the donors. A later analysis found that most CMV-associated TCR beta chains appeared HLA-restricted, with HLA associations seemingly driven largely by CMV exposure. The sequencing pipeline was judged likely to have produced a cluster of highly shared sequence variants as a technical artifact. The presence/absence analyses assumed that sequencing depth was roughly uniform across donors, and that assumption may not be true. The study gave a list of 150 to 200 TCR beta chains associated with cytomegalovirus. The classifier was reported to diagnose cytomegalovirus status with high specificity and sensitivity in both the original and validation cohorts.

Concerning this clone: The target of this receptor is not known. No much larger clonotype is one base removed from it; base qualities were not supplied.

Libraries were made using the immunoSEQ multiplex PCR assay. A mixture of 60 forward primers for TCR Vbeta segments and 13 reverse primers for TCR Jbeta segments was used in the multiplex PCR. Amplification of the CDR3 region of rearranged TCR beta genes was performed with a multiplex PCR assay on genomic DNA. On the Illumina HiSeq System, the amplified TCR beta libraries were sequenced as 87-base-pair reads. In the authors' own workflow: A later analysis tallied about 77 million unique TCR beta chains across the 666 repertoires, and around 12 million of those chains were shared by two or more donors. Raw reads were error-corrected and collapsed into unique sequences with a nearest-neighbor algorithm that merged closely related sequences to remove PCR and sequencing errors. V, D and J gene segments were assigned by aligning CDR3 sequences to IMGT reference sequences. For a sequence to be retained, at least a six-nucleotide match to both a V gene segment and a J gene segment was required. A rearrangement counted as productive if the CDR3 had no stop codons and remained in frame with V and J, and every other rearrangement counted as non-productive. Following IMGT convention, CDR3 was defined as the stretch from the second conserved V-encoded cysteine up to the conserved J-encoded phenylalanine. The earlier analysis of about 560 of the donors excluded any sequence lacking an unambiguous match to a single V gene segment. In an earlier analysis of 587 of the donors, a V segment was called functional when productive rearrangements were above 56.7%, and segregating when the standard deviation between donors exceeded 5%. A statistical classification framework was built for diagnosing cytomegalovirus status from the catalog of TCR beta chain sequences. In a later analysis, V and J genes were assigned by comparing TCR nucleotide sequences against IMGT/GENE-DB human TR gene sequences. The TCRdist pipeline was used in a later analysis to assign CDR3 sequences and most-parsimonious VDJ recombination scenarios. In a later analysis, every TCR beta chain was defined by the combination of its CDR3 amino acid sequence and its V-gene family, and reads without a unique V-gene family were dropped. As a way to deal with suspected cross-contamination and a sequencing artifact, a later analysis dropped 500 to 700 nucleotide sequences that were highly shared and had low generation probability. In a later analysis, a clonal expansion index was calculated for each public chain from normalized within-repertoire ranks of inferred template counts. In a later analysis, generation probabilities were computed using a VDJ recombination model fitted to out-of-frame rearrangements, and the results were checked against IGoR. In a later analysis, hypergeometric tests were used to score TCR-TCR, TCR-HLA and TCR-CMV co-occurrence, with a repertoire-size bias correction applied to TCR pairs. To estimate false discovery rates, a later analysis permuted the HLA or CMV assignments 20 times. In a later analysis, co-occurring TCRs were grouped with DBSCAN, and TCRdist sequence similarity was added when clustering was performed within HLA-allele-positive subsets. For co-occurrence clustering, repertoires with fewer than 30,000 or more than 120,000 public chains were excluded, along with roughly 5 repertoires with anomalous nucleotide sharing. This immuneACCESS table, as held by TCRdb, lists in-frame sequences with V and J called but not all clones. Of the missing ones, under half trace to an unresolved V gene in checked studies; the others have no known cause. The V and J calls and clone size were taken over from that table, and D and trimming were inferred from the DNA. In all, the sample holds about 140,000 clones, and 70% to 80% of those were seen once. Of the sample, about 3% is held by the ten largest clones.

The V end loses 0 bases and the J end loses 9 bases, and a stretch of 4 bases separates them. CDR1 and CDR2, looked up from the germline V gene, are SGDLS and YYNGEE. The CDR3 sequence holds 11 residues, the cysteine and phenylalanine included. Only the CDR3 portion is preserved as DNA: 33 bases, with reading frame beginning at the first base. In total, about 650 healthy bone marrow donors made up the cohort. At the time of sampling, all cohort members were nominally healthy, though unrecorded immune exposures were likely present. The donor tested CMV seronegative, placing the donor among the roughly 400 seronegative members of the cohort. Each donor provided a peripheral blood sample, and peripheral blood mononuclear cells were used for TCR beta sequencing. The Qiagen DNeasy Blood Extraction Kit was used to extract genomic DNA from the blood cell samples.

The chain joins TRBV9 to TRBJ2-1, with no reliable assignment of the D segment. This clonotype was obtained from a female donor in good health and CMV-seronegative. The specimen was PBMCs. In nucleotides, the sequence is TGTGCCAGCAGCGTAGGGAGTGAGCAGTTCTTC. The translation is CASSVGSEQFF.